The 20 T cell receptor beta chains below were found in one sample sequenced in a study of OX40 agonist ivuxolimab in advanced cancers. TCRdb's copy holds only in-frame clones and misses some; the assay was immunoSEQ multiplex PCR. The sample has about 73,000 clones; 85% to 90% are singletons. Sequencing used CD4+ or CD8+ T cells sorted from blood, obtained in a trial of the OX40 agonist ivuxolimab. The receptors stem from an adult with an advanced solid tumor such as melanoma, head and neck, liver or kidney cancer.

V and J are TRBV7-9 and TRBJ2-5; D is uncertain. The CDR3 totals 12 residues. With 4 bases removed from V and 5 bases from J, the gap between germline ends came to 8 bases. From germline, CDR1 is SEHNR and CDR2 FQNEAQ (reference sequence). Here the CDR3 reads CASSSLGETQYF. The DNA of the CDR3 is TGTGCCAGCAGCTCCCTGGGGGAGACCCAGTACTTC.

CDR3 nucleotides: TGTGCCAGCAGCCAAGCCCCCGGCACAGATACGCAGTATTTT. This sequence encodes CASSQAPGTDTQYF. The rearrangement joins TRBV4-2 to TRBJ2-3; D is uncertain. V lost 1 base and J lost 1, with 6 bases in between. CDR1 and CDR2 from the germline V gene are LGHNA and YNFKEQ. The CDR3 sequence is 14 residues long.

CDR3: CASSSLGLGSYNEQFF. CDR3 DNA: TGTGCCAGCAGCTCACTCGGACTAGGGAGTTACAATGAGCAGTTCTTC. The chain uses TRBV11-1 and TRBJ2-1; 7 bases match TRBD2. The CDR3 length is 16 residues. The V gene end was trimmed by 4 bases and the J gene end by 4 bases; junction bases not matched to a gene: 10. Germline V lookup: CDR1 SGHAT, CDR2 FQDESV (reference sequence).

This rearrangement joins TRBV9 to TRBJ2-3, with TRBD2 identical over 7 bases. The CDR3 is 15 residues long. CDR1 and CDR2 (germline): SGDLS, YYNGEE. The V and J ends lost 2 bases and 1 base, in that order; junction bases with no gene match: 4. CDR3 in DNA: TGTGCCAGCAGCGTTCTAGCGGACGGCACAGATACGCAGTATTTT. Translating gives CASSVLADGTDTQYF.

The V call is TRBV10-2, the J call TRBJ2-5; 7 bases map to TRBD1. Germline assignment: CDR1 WSHSY and CDR2 SAAADI. The CDR3 consists of 21 residues. The J segment lost 1 base and the V segment lost 0 bases, leaving 20 bases of the junction unmatched. The CDR3 sequence: CASSESWRQGVRRAGQETQYF. CDR3 sequence (DNA): TGCGCCAGCAGTGAGTCATGGCGGCAGGGGGTGAGGCGGGCCGGCCAAGAGACCCAGTACTTC.

The chain employs TRBV9 and TRBJ2-7; D unclear. V lost 0 bases and J lost 2, with 9 bases in between. The CDR3 totals 14 residues. CDR1 and CDR2 from the germline V gene are SGDLS and YYNGEE. CDR3 in DNA: TGTGCCAGCAGCGTAGGACGAGTACCCTACGAGCAGTACTTC. Translated, it gives CASSVGRVPYEQYF.

The chain couples TRBV18 to TRBJ2-6; no clear D gene. The CDR3 consists of 14 residues. In germline, CDR1 is KGHSH, CDR2 LQKENI. Trimming pared 7 bases from V and 0 bases from J, leaving 7 bases between. CDR3 in amino acids: CASLSLSGANVLTF. The CDR3 DNA is TGTGCCAGCTTATCCCTCTCTGGGGCCAACGTCCTGACTTTC.

The rearrangement links TRBV11-3 to TRBJ2-2, with TRBD2 matching 10 bases. The J segment lost 2 bases and the V segment lost 5 bases, leaving 5 bases of the junction unmatched. The CDR3 totals 16 residues. CDR1 and CDR2 (germline): SGHNT, YENEEA. Written as DNA, the CDR3 is TGTGCCAGCAGCCCTAGCGGGAGTATCAACACCGGGGAGCTGTTTTTT. This codes for CASSPSGSINTGELFF.

The chain carries TRBV9 and TRBJ2-1, with D possibly matching TRBD2 (6 bases). Between the trimmed V and J ends, which lost 4 bases and 6 bases, there was a span of 20 bases. There are 16 residues in the CDR3. Germline lookup yields CDR1 SGDLS and CDR2 YYNGEE. The CDR3, as DNA: TGTGCCAGCAGCTCCCCGGTCGGGGGACCAACCAATGAGCAGTTCTTC. It specifies CASSSPVGGPTNEQFF.

This chain joins TRBV2 and TRBJ2-1; D is undetermined. The CDR3 spans 15 residues. Germline V CDR1 and CDR2: SNHLY, FYNNEI. With 5 bases removed from V and 0 bases from J, the gap between germline ends came to 11 bases. CDR3 coding DNA: TGTGCCAGCAGTCCCAGCCTGAGCTCCTACAATGAGCAGTTCTTC. Translating it yields CASSPSLSSYNEQFF.

This clone was seen only a few times. This chain connects TRBV19 to TRBJ1-5, with D uncertain. V gave up 5 bases and J gave up 3 bases, with 11 bases separating them. This CDR3 contains 14 residues. Germline loops: CDR1 LNHDA, CDR2 SQIVND (reference sequence). The CDR3 sequence is CASSGLGANQPQHF. The CDR3 region has the DNA TGTGCCAGTAGTGGGTTGGGCGCCAATCAGCCCCAGCATTTT.

This chain joins TRBV5-4 and TRBJ1-5; 10 positions agree with TRBD1. Germline CDR1 reads SGHNT; CDR2 reads YYREEE (reference sequence). The CDR3 loop spans 19 amino acids. The ends lost 4 bases at V and 0 bases at J; junction bases unmatched: 13. The CDR3 spells CASSPKEGDRGYSNQPQHF. The CDR3 DNA reads TGTGCCAGCAGCCCAAAGGAAGGGGACAGGGGATATAGCAATCAGCCCCAGCATTTT.

This rearrangement joins TRBV5-1 to TRBJ1-2; D unresolved. V dropped 4 bases and J dropped 8 bases, with 15 bases sitting between them. CDR3 length equals 13 residues. The V gene's germline CDR1 is SGHRS and CDR2 YFSETQ. The CDR3 nucleotides read TGCGCCAGCAGCGGGGAGGGTTTCGGCGGCTACACCTTC. It specifies CASSGEGFGGYTF.

This chain connects TRBV5-4 to TRBJ2-7, with TRBD2 identical over 12 bases. Germline CDR1 reads SGHNT; CDR2 reads YYREEE (reference sequence). The CDR3 runs 15 residues. Germline trimming cut 3 bases from V and 6 bases from J; bases unmatched to any gene: 7. The CDR3 DNA reads as TGTGCCAGCAGCTCCCGACTAGCGGGAGCTGGCGAGCAGTACTTC. Translating it yields CASSSRLAGAGEQYF.

The chain recombines TRBV28 with TRBJ1-2; unclear D gene. The CDR3 is 11 amino acids. Germline V CDR1 and CDR2: MDHEN, SYDVKM. The ends were cut back, 6 bases at V and 6 bases at J, with 8 bases in the middle. In DNA form, the CDR3 reads TGTGCCAGCAGCCTAAAAAATGGCTACACCTTC. This gives the protein CASSLKNGYTF.

The chain is built from TRBV2 and TRBJ2-7; D is perhaps TRBD1 or TRBD2 (5 bases each). Germline V gene sequence: CDR1 SNHLY, CDR2 FYNNEI. With 7 bases removed from V and 7 bases from J, the gap between germline ends came to 20 bases. This CDR3 spans 14 amino acids. CDR3 in amino acids: CASKRDGPTAEQYF. CDR3 bases: TGTGCCAGCAAACGGGACGGTCCCACGGCAGAGCAGTACTTC.

The gene calls are TRBV5-5 and TRBJ2-5, with D possibly TRBD2 on 5 matching bases. Germline loops: CDR1 SGHKS, CDR2 YYEKEE (reference sequence). This CDR3 has 14 amino acids. The ends were cut back, 4 bases at V and 1 base at J, with 11 bases in the middle. The CDR3 DNA is TGTGCCAGCAGCCCCTTAGCGATCCAAGAGACCCAGTACTTC. Its translation is CASSPLAIQETQYF.

J is TRBJ2-5 and V is TRBV4-1; no reliable D call. There are 14 residues in the CDR3. The germline CDR1 and CDR2 sequences are MGHRA and YSYEKL. Trimming removed 0 bases at V and 7 bases at J, with 12 bases between. CDR3 in amino acids: CASSQDPGLGTQYF. In DNA form, the CDR3 reads TGCGCCAGCAGCCAAGATCCCGGGCTGGGGACCCAGTACTTC.

This clone was counted only a few times. The chain links TRBV27 to TRBJ1-5; D gene ambiguous. V lost 2 bases and J lost 5, with 7 bases in between. CDR3 length equals 13 residues. Germline V gene sequence: CDR1 MNHEY, CDR2 SMNVEV (reference sequence). The CDR3 loop is CASSLERDQPQHF. The CDR3 DNA sequence: TGTGCCAGCAGTTTAGAGAGGGATCAGCCCCAGCATTTT.

CDR3 coding DNA: TGCGCCAGCAGCCCGACCGGGACTAGCGGCACAGATACGCAGTATTTT. Protein product: CASSPTGTSGTDTQYF. V usage is TRBV5-1 and J usage is TRBJ2-3; 10 nucleotides align to TRBD2. The CDR3 is 16 amino acids. Germline CDR1 is SGHRS and CDR2 is YFSETQ. V was clipped by 4 bases and J by 1 base; unmatched bases: 6.